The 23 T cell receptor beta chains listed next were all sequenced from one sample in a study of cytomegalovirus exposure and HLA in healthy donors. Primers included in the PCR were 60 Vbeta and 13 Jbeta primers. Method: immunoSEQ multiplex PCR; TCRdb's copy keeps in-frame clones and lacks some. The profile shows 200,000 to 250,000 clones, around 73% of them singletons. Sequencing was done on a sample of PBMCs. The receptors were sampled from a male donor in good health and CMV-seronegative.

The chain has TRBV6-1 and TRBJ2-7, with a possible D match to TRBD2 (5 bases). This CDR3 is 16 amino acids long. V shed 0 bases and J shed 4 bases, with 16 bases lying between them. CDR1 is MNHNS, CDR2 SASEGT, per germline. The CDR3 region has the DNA TGTGCCAGCAGTGAAGCGAGGAGGAAGGTGGATTACGAGCAGTACTTC. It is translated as CASSEARRKVDYEQYF.

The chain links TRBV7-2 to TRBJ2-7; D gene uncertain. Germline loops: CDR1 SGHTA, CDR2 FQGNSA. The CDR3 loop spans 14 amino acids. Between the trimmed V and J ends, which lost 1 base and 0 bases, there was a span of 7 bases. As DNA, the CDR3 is TGTGCCAGCAGCTTAGATTCAGGCTCCTACGAGCAGTACTTC. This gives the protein CASSLDSGSYEQYF. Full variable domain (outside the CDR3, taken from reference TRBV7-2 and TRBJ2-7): GAGVSQSPSNKVTEKGKDVELRCDPISGHTALYWYRQSLGQGLEFLIYFQGNSAPDKSGLPSDRFSAERTGGSVSTLTIQRTQQEDSAVYLCASSLDSGSYEQYFGPGTRLTVT.

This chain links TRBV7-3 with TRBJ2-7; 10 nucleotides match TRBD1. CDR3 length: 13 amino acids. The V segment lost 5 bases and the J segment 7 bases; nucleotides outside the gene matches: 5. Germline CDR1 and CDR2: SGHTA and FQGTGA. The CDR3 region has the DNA TGTGCCAGCAGCATAGACAGGGGGCTGGAGCAGTACTTC. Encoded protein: CASSIDRGLEQYF.

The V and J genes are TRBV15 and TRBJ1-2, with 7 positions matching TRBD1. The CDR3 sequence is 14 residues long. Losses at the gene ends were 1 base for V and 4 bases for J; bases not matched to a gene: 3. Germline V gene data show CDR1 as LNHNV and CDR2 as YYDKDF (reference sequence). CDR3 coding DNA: TGTGCCACCAGCAGAGCGGGGACAGTCTATGGCTACACCTTC. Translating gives CATSRAGTVYGYTF.

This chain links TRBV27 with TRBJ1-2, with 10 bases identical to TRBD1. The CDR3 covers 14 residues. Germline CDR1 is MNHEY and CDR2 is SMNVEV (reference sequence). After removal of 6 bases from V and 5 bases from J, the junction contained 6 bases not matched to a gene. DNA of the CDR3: TGTGCCAGCAGACCCCCGGGACAGGGGTATGGCTACACCTTC. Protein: CASRPPGQGYGYTF.

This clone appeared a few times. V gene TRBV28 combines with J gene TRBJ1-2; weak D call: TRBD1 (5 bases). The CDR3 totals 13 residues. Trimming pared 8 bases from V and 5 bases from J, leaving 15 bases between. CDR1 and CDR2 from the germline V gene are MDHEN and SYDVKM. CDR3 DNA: TGTGCCAGCGTTATGGGGGGGAGGTATGGCTACACCTTC. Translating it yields CASVMGGRYGYTF.

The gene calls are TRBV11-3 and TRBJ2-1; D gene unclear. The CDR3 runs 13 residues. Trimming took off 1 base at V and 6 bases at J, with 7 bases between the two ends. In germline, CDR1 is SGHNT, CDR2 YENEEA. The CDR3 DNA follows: TGTGCCAGCAGCTTAGGCTCTAGCAATGAGCAGTTCTTC. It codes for CASSLGSSNEQFF.

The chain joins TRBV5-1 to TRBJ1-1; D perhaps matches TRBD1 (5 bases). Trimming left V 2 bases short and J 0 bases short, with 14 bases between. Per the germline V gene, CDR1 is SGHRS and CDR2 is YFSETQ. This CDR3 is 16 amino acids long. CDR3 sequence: CASSFQTALMNTEAFF. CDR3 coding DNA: TGCGCCAGCAGCTTCCAGACAGCTCTAATGAACACTGAAGCTTTCTTT.

CDR3 loop: CASSFRLGNTDTQYF. Here the CDR3 DNA reads TGTGCCAGCAGCTTCCGACTAGGAAACACAGATACGCAGTATTTT. The gene calls are TRBV14 and TRBJ2-3; possible D gene TRBD2, 6 bases. V was clipped by 5 bases and J by 2 bases, with 14 bases between them. Germline V gives CDR1 SGHDN, CDR2 FVKESK. The CDR3 extends over 15 amino acids.

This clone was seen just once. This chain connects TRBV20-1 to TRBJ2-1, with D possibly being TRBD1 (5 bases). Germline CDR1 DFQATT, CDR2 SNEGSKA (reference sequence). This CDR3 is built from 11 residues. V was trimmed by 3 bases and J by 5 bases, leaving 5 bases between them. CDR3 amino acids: CSASRDNEQFF. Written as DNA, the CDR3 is TGCAGTGCTAGCAGGGACAATGAGCAGTTCTTC.

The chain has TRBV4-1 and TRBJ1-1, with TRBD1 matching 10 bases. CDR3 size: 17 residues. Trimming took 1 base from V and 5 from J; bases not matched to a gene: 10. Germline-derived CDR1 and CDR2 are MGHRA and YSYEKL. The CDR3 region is CASSQVPGQGVRTEAFF. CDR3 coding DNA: TGCGCCAGCAGCCAAGTCCCTGGACAGGGGGTTAGGACTGAAGCTTTCTTT.

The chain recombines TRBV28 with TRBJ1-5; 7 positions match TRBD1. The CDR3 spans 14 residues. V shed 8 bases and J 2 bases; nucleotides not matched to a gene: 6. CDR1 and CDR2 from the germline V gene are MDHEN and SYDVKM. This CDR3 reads CASFFDRGNQPQHF. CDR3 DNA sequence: TGTGCCAGCTTTTTTGACAGGGGCAATCAGCCCCAGCATTTT. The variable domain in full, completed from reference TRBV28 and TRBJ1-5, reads DVKVTQSSRYLVKRTGEKVFLECVQDMDHENMFWYRQDPGLGLRLIYFSYDVKMKEKGDIPEGYSVSREKKERFSLILESASTNQTSMYLCASFFDRGNQPQHFGDGTRLSIL.

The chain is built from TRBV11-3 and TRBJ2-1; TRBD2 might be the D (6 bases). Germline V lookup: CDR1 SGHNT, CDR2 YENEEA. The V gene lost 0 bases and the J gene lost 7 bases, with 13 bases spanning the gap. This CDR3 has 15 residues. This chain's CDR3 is CASSLDLGGNNEQFF. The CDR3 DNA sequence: TGTGCCAGCAGCTTAGATCTGGGGGGAAATAATGAGCAGTTCTTC.

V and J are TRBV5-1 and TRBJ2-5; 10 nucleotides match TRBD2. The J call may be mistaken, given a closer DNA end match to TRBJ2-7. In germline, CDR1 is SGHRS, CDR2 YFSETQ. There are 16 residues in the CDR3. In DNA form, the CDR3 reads TGCGCCAGTACGGGACTAGCGAGAAACTCCGCCTACGAGCAGTACTTC. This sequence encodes CASTGLARNSAYEQYF.

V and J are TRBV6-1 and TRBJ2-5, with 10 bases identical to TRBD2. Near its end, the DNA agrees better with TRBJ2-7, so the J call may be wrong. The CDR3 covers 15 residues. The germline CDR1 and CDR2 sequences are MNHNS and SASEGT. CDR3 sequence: CASSFRLAGTYEQYF. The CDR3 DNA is TGTGCCAGCAGCTTCCGACTAGCGGGTACGTACGAGCAGTACTTC.

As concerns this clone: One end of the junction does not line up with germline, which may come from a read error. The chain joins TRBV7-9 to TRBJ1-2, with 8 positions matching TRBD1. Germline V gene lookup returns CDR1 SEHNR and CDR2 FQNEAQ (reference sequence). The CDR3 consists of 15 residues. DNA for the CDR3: TGTTCCAGCAGCTTAGAGGCAGGGGGCCTCTATGGCTACACCTTC. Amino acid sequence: CSSSLEAGGLYGYTF.

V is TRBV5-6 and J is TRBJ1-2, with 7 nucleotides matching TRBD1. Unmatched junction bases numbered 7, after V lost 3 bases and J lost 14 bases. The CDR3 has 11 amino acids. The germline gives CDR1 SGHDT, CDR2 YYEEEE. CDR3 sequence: CASSYRQGGTF. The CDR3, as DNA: TGTGCCAGCAGCTACCGACAGGGCGGAACCTTC.

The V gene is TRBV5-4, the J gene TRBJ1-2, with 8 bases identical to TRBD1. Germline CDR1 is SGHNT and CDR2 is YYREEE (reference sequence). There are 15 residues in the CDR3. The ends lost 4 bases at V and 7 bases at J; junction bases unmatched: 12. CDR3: CASSLSATGEGGYTF. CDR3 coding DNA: TGTGCCAGCAGCCTCTCGGCGACAGGGGAAGGTGGCTACACCTTC. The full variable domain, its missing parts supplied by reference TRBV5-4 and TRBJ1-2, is ETGVTQSPTHLIKTRGQQVTLRCSSQSGHNTVSWYQQALGQGPQFIFQYYREEENGRGNFPPRFSGLQFPNYSSELNVNALELDDSALYLCASSLSATGEGGYTFGSGTRLTVV.

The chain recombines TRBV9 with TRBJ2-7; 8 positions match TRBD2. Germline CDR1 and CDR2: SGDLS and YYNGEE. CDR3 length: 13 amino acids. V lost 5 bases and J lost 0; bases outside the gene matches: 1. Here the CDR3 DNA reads TGTGCCAGCAGTGCGGGGGGCTCCTACGAGCAGTACTTC. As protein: CASSAGGSYEQYF.

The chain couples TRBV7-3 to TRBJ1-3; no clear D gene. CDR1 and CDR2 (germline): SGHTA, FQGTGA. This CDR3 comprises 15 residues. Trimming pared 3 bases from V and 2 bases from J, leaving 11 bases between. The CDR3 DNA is TGTGCCAGCAGCTTTGACGGAGCACCTGGAAACACCATATATTTT. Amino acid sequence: CASSFDGAPGNTIYF. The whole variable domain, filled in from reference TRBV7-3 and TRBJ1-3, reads GAGVSQTPSNKVTEKGKYVELRCDPISGHTALYWYRQSLGQGPEFLIYFQGTGAADDSGLPNDRFFAVRPEGSVSTLKIQRTERGDSAVYLCASSFDGAPGNTIYFGEGSWLTVV.

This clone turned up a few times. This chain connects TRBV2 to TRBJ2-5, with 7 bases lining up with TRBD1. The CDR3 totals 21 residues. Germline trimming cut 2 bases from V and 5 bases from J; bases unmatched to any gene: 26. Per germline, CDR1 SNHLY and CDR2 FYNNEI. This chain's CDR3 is CASSEPWYDYRSGQPFETQYF. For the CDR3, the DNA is TGTGCCAGCAGTGAACCTTGGTATGATTATCGATCGGGACAGCCATTTGAGACCCAGTACTTC.

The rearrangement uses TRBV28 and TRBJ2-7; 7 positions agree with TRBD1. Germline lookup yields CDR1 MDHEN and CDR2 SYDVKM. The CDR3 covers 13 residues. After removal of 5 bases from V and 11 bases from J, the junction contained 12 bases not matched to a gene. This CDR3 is CASSPLPAGTEYF. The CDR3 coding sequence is TGTGCCAGCAGTCCTTTACCCGCCGGGACAGAGTACTTC. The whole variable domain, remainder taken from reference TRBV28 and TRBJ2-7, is DVKVTQSSRYLVKRTGEKVFLECVQDMDHENMFWYRQDPGLGLRLIYFSYDVKMKEKGDIPEGYSVSREKKERFSLILESASTNQTSMYLCASSPLPAGTEYFGPGTRLTVT.

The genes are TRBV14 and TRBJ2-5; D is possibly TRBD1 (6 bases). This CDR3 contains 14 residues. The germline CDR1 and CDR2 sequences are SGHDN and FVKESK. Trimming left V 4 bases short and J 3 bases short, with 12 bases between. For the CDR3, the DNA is TGTGCCAGCAGCCGTGACAGGCGAGAAGAGACCCAGTACTTC. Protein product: CASSRDRREETQYF.